This T cell receptor (beta chain) originates from a study of cytomegalovirus exposure and HLA in healthy donors. Study-wide findings and caveats: TCR beta V segments were, for the most part, productive about 90% or about 30% of the time in an earlier analysis. While the bulk of TCR sequences proved rare, some public TCRs turned up in many donors. The records held CMV serostatus as the only immune exposure information.

The ends were cut back, 6 bases at V and 5 bases at J, with 13 bases in the middle. The CDR3 runs to 13 residues. CDR1 is MNHEY, CDR2 SMNVEV, per germline (reference sequence). There are a few counts of this clone. The antigen remains unidentified. With 60 Vbeta and 13 Jbeta primers, the PCR was carried out. Data came from immunoSEQ multiplex PCR; TCRdb stores just in-frame clones and leaves some out. The sample has under 250,000 clones; about 81% are singletons. The TCR sequence derives from a woman aged 55-69 years in good health and CMV-seropositive. The genes are TRBV27 and TRBJ1-1; tentatively, D is TRBD1 (5 bases). Source material: PBMCs. The CDR3 reads CASRSQGGTEAFF. The CDR3 DNA reads as TGTGCCAGCAGGTCTCAGGGAGGAACTGAAGCTTTCTTT.